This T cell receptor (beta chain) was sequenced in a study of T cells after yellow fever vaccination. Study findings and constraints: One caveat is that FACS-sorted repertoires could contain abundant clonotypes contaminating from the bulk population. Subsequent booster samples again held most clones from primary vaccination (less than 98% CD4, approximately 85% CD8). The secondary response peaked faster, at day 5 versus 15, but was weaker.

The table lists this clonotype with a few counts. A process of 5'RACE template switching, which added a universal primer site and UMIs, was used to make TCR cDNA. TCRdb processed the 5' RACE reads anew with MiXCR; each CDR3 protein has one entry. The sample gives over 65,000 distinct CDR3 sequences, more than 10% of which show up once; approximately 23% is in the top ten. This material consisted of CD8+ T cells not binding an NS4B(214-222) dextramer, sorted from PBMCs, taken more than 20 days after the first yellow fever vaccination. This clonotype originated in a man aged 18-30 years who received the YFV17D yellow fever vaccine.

The DNA for the CDR3 is TGTGCCAGCAGTTTTTCCCGGGACTGGACGGCCAATGAGCAGTTCTTC. It codes for CASSFSRDWTANEQFF. The rearrangement joins TRBV12-3 or TRBV12-4 to TRBJ2-1; the D gene is possibly TRBD2 (6 bases). V was cut by 3 bases and J by 6 bases, with 18 bases left in between. This CDR3 is 16 amino acids long.